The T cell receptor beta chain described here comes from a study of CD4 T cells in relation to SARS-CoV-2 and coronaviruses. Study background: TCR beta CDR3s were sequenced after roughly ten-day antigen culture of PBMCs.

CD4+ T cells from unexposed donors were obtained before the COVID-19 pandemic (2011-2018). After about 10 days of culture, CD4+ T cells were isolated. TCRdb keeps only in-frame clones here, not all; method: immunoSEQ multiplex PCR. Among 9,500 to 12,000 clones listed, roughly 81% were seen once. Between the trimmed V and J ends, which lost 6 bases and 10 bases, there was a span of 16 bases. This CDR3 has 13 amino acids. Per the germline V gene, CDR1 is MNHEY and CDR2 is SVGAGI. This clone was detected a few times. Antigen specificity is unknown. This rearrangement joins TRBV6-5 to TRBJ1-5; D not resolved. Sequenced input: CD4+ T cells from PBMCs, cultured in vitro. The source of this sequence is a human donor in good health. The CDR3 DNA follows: TGTGCCAGCAGCGGACGGTTCGAGGAACCCCAGCATTTT. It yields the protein CASSGRFEEPQHF.